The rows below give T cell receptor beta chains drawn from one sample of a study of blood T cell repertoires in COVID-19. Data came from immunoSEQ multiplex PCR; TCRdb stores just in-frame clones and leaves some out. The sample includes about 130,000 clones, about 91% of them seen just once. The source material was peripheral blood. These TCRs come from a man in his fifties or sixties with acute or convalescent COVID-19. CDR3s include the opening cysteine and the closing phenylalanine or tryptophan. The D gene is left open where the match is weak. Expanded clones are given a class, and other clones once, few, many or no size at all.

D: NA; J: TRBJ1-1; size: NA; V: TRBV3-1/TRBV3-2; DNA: TGTGCCAGCAGCCAAGCCGGGGGGAGTACCGCTTTCTTT; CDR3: CASSQAGGSTAFF
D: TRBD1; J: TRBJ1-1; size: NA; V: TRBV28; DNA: TGTGCCAGCAGTGAATACAGGGGCGTGAACACTGAAGCTTTCTTT; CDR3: CASSEYRGVNTEAFF
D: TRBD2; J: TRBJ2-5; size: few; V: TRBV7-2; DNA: TGTGCCAGCAGCCCGCCACCCGGGACTAGCGGGATGCAAGAGACCCAGTACTTC; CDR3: CASSPPPGTSGMQETQYF
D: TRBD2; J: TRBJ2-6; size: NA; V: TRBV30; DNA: TGTGCCTGGACGGGGGGTGGGTTTGAGAAGGCCAACGTCCTGACTTTC; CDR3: CAWTGGGFEKANVLTF
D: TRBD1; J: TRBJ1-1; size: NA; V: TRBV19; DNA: TGTGCCAGTAATGGGGACAGTAGAATGAACACTGAAGCTTTCTTT; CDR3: CASNGDSRMNTEAFF
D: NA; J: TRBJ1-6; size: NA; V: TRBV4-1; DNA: TGCGCCAGCAGCCAAACTAGGAAGTCACCCCTCCACTTT; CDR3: CASSQTRKSPLHF
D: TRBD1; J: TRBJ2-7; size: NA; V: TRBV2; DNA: TGTGCCAGCAGGCTCGGGACAGCAGGCTACGAGCAGTACTTC; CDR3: CASRLGTAGYEQYF
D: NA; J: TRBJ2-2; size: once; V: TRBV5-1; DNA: TGCGCCAGCAGCTACCGACAGGCCGGGGAGCTGTTTTTT; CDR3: CASSYRQAGELFF
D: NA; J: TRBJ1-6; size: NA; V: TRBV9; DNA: TGTGCCAGCAGCGTAGGAGGGGCGGGGACTGGAAGAAATTCACCCCTCCACTTT; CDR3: CASSVGGAGTGRNSPLHF
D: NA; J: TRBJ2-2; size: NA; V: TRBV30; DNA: TGTGCCTGGAGTGCCTGGTCGGTGGAGCTGTTTTTT; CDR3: CAWSAWSVELFF
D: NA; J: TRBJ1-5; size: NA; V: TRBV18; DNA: TGTGCCAGCTCACCATCCGCCCAGGGGCCGAATCAGCCCCAGCATTTT; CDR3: CASSPSAQGPNQPQHF
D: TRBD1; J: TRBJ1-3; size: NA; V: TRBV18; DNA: TGTGCCAGCTCACCAACAGGGGTAAACACCATATATTTT; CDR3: CASSPTGVNTIYF